This TCR beta chain comes out of a study of blood T cell dynamics during melanoma immunotherapy. Assay: immunoSEQ multiplex PCR; the TCRdb copy retains only in-frame clones and omits some. This table has about 12,000 clones, 88% appearing once. Time point given: week 3, after first cycle of checkpoint inhibitor. The germline V gene has CDR1 SGHTA and CDR2 FQGNSA. The V segment lost 1 base and the J segment 4 bases; nucleotides outside the gene matches: 5. The CDR3 covers 16 residues. The sequence derives from a human donor with melanoma. The starting material was blood, obtained from a patient treated with checkpoint blockade. V gene TRBV7-2 combines with J gene TRBJ2-2; 8 bases match TRBD1. The CDR3 region has the DNA TGTGCCAGCAGCTTAGGAGGGCAGGGGGCCACCGGGGAGCTGTTTTTT. Translated, it gives CASSLGGQGATGELFF.